The present T cell receptor beta chain was sequenced within a study of OX40 agonist ivuxolimab in advanced cancers. About the study: Averaging roughly 60 years in age, with a range of about 20 to 90, the cohort was 80% to 90% male.

Findings of the study overall: The study observed clonal expansion of CD4+ and CD8+ blood T cells by week 6 at 0.1 to 3.0 mg/kg. Expanded clones belonging to CD8+ T cells outnumbered, on average, those of CD4+.

Measured with immunoSEQ multiplex PCR; TCRdb has only the in-frame clones, and not every one. The table has 50,000 to 70,000 clones, more than 75% seen once. The CDR3 loop spans 10 amino acids. V dropped 4 bases and J dropped 5 bases, with 6 bases sitting between them. CDR1 is DFQATT, CDR2 SNEGSKA, per germline (reference sequence). This clone was observed a single time. What it binds is not known. The rearrangement joins TRBV20-1 to TRBJ2-7; D gene ambiguous. The receptor was isolated from an adult with an advanced solid tumor such as melanoma, head and neck, liver or kidney cancer. Sequencing used CD4+ or CD8+ T cells sorted from blood, obtained in a trial of the OX40 agonist ivuxolimab. The CDR3 region is CSAISDEQYF. In nucleotides, the CDR3 is TGCAGTGCTATTAGTGACGAGCAGTACTTC.